The 26 T cell receptor beta chains given below trace back to one sample, sequenced in a study of metastatic and nonmetastatic thyroid tumors. TCRdb re-clonotyped the PCR reads via MiXCR. The sample has approximately 58,000 clones; around 20% are singletons. Patients were all untreated before their thyroid surgery. Sequencing used blood. The receptors were gathered from a female donor with papillary thyroid cancer or a benign thyroid nodule (not recorded which). Some clones in this sample may be carry-over from other donors' samples.

This clone was observed at least ten times. The V gene is TRBV20-1, the J gene TRBJ2-2, with 9 nucleotides matching TRBD2. Germline CDR1 reads DFQATT; CDR2 reads SNEGSKA (reference sequence). The CDR3 is 16 amino acids. V shed 1 base, J shed 7 bases, and the junction held 10 bases outside the gene matches. CDR3 coding DNA: TGCAGTGCTAGAGTAGGCGCTAGCGGGATTGGCGGGGAGCTGTTTTTT. Translating it yields CSARVGASGIGGELFF.

The rearrangement uses TRBV6-2 or TRBV6-3 and TRBJ1-2, with D uncertain. CDR3 length: 14 residues. Germline V lookup: CDR1 MNHEY, CDR2 SVGEGT. CDR3 nucleotide sequence: TGTCCGAGCATTTACTCCGGTGAGCACCCTAGGGTCACCTTC. Translated: CPSIYSGEHPRVTF.

This clone was picked up many times. This rearrangement joins TRBV5-1 to TRBJ1-5; unclear D gene. Germline CDR1 reads SGHRS; CDR2 reads YFSETQ. Trimming took off 2 bases at V and 5 bases at J, with 14 bases between the two ends. The CDR3 length is 15 residues. This CDR3 reads CASSLFGSKDQPQHF. DNA of the CDR3: TGCGCCAGCAGCTTATTCGGGTCTAAAGATCAGCCCCAGCATTTT.

This sequence joins TRBV5-4 and TRBJ1-2, with D uncertain. V lost 2 bases to trimming and J lost 2 bases, with 10 bases between them. The CDR3 length is 14 residues. Germline V lookup: CDR1 SGHNT, CDR2 YYREEE (reference sequence). CDR3 in amino acids: CASSLLTLNYGYTF. CDR3 DNA: TGTGCCAGCAGCTTACTGACACTGAACTATGGCTACACCTTC.

This clone was observed many times. The chain uses TRBV6-1 and TRBJ1-1; 7 bases map to TRBD1. The CDR3 is made up of 15 amino acids. Germline V gene lookup returns CDR1 MNHNS and CDR2 SASEGT. The J segment lost 2 bases and the V segment lost 3 bases, leaving 6 bases of the junction unmatched. In DNA, the CDR3 is TGTGCCAGCAGTGATGGGGACAGAGAAAACACTGAAGCTTTCTTT. This translates into CASSDGDRENTEAFF.

The chain has TRBV20-1 and TRBJ2-1; 8 bases map to TRBD2. Germline V gene lookup returns CDR1 DFQATT and CDR2 SNEGSKA (reference sequence). CDR3 length equals 12 residues. V gave up 3 bases and J gave up 5 bases; unmatched junction bases: 0. DNA of the CDR3: TGCAGTGCTAGCGGGAGGGACAATGAGCAGTTCTTC. Translating gives CSASGRDNEQFF.

On this clone itself: Since a much larger clone is just one base distant, this may be a read error. The genes are TRBV11-2 and TRBJ2-1; the D gene is possibly TRBD1 (5 bases). The CDR3 runs to 15 residues. Germline-derived CDR1 and CDR2 are SGHAT and FQNNGV. The CDR3 bases are TGTGCCAGCAGCTTAGAAGGGGCCCCCTACAATGAGCAGGTCTTC. Residues: CASSLEGAPYNEQVF.

This clone was counted at least ten times. The rearrangement joins TRBV28 to TRBJ1-2; possible D gene TRBD1, 6 bases. Germline CDR1 reads MDHEN; CDR2 reads SYDVKM. Trimming shortened V by 8 bases and J by 4 bases, and 17 bases separated the two germline ends. CDR3 size: 14 residues. CDR3 loop: CASLSPGQSYGYTF. As DNA, the CDR3 is TGTGCCAGCTTGAGCCCTGGACAGTCCTATGGCTACACCTTC.

This clone appeared many times. The gene calls are TRBV20-1 and TRBJ2-7; possible D gene TRBD2, 7 bases. Deletions cut 6 bases from V and 5 bases from J, with 20 bases between. This CDR3 has 14 amino acids. Germline V gene sequence: CDR1 DFQATT, CDR2 SNEGSKA (reference sequence). CDR3 region: CSAKGGLWPNEQYF. The CDR3 region has the DNA TGCAGTGCCAAGGGGGGACTATGGCCTAACGAGCAGTACTTC.

This clone occurred many times. The chain recombines TRBV2 with TRBJ2-7; a possible D gene is TRBD2 (5 bases). The germline V gene encodes CDR1 SNHLY and CDR2 FYNNEI. This CDR3 contains 13 residues. Trimming took off 7 bases at V and 2 bases at J, with 12 bases between the two ends. The DNA for the CDR3 is TGTGCCAGCAAACTAGATAAACCCTACGAGCAGTACTTC. Its translation is CASKLDKPYEQYF.

This clone was counted ten times or more. The chain couples TRBV2 to TRBJ2-5, with 9 bases fitting TRBD2. The V segment lost 6 bases and the J segment 1 base; nucleotides outside the gene matches: 6. The germline gives CDR1 SNHLY, CDR2 FYNNEI. The CDR3 contains 15 residues. The CDR3 DNA follows: TGTGCCAGCAGAGCCCGGACTAGCGCCCAAGAGACCCAGTACTTC. Its protein is CASRARTSAQETQYF.

Remarks on this clone: This clone may be a read error of a much larger clone one base away. The chain uses TRBV9 and TRBJ2-1; D is unclear. The CDR3 extends over 11 amino acids. V lost 8 bases and J lost 3, with 6 bases in between. From germline, CDR1 is SGDLS and CDR2 YYNGEE. The CDR3 bases are TGTGCCAGAGGTAACTACAATGAGCAGTTCTTC. Amino acids: CARGNYNEQFF. The variable domain in full, completed from reference TRBV9 and TRBJ2-1, reads DSGVTQTPKHLITATGQRVTLRCSPRSGDLSVYWYQQSLDQGLQFLIQYYNGEERAKGNILERFSAQQFPDLHSELNLSSLELGDSALYFCARGNYNEQFFGPGTRLTVL.

This clone showed up just a few times. Since a much larger clone is just one base distant, this may be a read error. The chain links TRBV6-2 or TRBV6-3 to TRBJ1-1; a weak D match, TRBD1 (5 bases). Germline CDR1 MNHEY, CDR2 SVGEGT. The CDR3 covers 13 residues. V lost 5 bases and J lost 12, with 19 bases in between. CDR3 sequence (DNA): TGTGCCAGCAGTAACGGGGGACCGCGTGAGTCTTTCTTT. Its translation is CASSNGGPRESFF.

Regarding this clone: Mismatch with germline at one junction end may stem from a read error. Here the CDR3 DNA reads TGCAGTGCTAGAACAGGAAACTACGAGAAGTACTTC. It translates to CSARTGNYEKYF. The chain has TRBV20-1 and TRBJ2-7, with TRBD1 as a possible D gene (5 bases). CDR3 length: 12 residues. Per the germline V gene, CDR1 is DFQATT and CDR2 is SNEGSKA (reference sequence).

This clone was seen many times. The rearrangement joins TRBV11-3 to TRBJ1-1; D might be TRBD1 (5 bases). Germline V gene sequence: CDR1 SGHNT, CDR2 YENEEA. CDR3 length: 14 amino acids. Trimming pared 2 bases from V and 1 base from J, leaving 8 bases between. This chain's CDR3 is CASSLRGGNTEAFF. CDR3 in DNA: TGTGCCAGCAGCTTAAGGGGCGGGAACACTGAAGCTTTCTTT.

At least ten counts were recorded for this clone. The chain combines TRBV10-3 with TRBJ2-7; D ambiguous. The V end was cut by 5 bases, the J end by 2 bases, with 7 bases between. The CDR3 covers 12 residues. The germline V gene encodes CDR1 ENHRY and CDR2 SYGVKD. CDR3 sequence (DNA): TGTGCCATCAGTTACACAACCTACGAGCAGTACTTC. It encodes CAISYTTYEQYF.

This clone was counted only a few times. Being one base from a much bigger clone, this may be a read error. The identical CDR3 is also encoded by other nucleotide sequences in the sample. This sequence joins TRBV28 and TRBJ1-1; D remains ambiguous. The germline gives CDR1 MDHEN, CDR2 SYDVKM. This CDR3 is built from 16 residues. The DNA of the CDR3 is TGTGCCAGCAGTTCCCTAGTTAGGAGCCTTTACACCGAAGCTTTCTTT. Protein: CASSSLVRSLYTEAFF.

On this clone itself: One junction end does not reproduce the germline sequence, and a read error may be involved. J is TRBJ1-5 and V is TRBV7-3; a weak D match, TRBD1 (5 bases). In germline, CDR1 is SGHTA, CDR2 FQGTGA. The CDR3 covers 16 residues. The CDR3 region has the DNA TGTGTCAGCAGACACGGGCAGGGAGGCACGGATCAGCCCCAGCATTTT. This gives the protein CVSRHGQGGTDQPQHF.

The chain links TRBV15 to TRBJ1-4; D may be TRBD1 (5 bases). The germline V gene encodes CDR1 LNHNV and CDR2 YYDKDF (reference sequence). V lost 9 bases and J lost 1, with 24 bases in between. The CDR3 sequence is 18 residues long. CDR3 coding DNA: TGTGCCACGGGAGTGGGGGACCGACCTTTTATAACTAATGAAAAACTGTTTTTT. The encoded protein is CATGVGDRPFITNEKLFF.

The CDR3 loop is CASEYGQARTGELFF. The DNA for the CDR3 is TGTGCCAGCGAGTACGGACAGGCAAGAACCGGGGAGCTGTTTTTT. The chain combines TRBV28 with TRBJ2-2; 7 bases fit TRBD1. J was trimmed by 5 bases and V by 8 bases; bases with no gene match: 11. CDR1 is MDHEN, CDR2 SYDVKM, per germline. The CDR3 consists of 15 residues.

This clone was seen ten or more times. The V call is TRBV20-1, the J call TRBJ1-2, with a weak D call TRBD1 (5 bases). CDR3 length equals 13 residues. The V end was cut by 1 base, the J end by 6 bases, with 12 bases between. Germline CDR1 and CDR2: DFQATT and SNEGSKA (reference sequence). CDR3 sequence reads: CSARVGRADGYTF. The CDR3 DNA reads as TGCAGTGCTAGAGTTGGCAGGGCCGATGGCTACACCTTC.

The chain carries TRBV20-1 and TRBJ2-7; D might be TRBD2 (6 bases). The length of the CDR3 is 14 residues. Trimming cost V 1 base and J 2 bases, with 12 bases left between them. Germline CDR1 DFQATT, CDR2 SNEGSKA (reference sequence). The CDR3 reads CSARVASAPYEQYF. CDR3 sequence (DNA): TGCAGTGCTAGAGTGGCTAGCGCCCCCTACGAGCAGTACTTC.

The genes are TRBV28 and TRBJ1-6; D might be TRBD1 (6 bases). CDR1 is MDHEN and CDR2 is SYDVKM in the germline V gene. This CDR3 comprises 13 residues. CDR3 sequence reads: CSTQYRARSPLHF. CDR3 nucleotide sequence: TGTTCCACCCAGTACAGGGCCCGATCACCCCTCCACTTT.

This clone was picked up many times. The rearrangement links TRBV12-3 or TRBV12-4 to TRBJ1-4, with 11 bases lining up with TRBD1. CDR3 length: 14 amino acids. Germline trimming cut 6 bases from V and 13 bases from J; bases unmatched to any gene: 10. The CDR3 reads CASRSGTGGLTLFF. The CDR3 coding sequence is TGTGCCAGCAGGTCCGGGACAGGGGGGTTAACACTGTTTTTT.

This clone has ten or more counts. The chain carries TRBV7-8 and TRBJ2-1, with D unresolved. The germline V gene encodes CDR1 SGHVS and CDR2 FQNEAQ. The CDR3 contains 13 residues. The V end lost 0 bases, the J end lost 7 bases, and 7 bases lay between the germline ends. CDR3 residues: CASSLAIMNEQFF. As DNA, the CDR3 is TGTGCCAGCAGCTTAGCTATTATGAATGAGCAGTTCTTC.

This clone turned up a few times. One base away lies a much larger clone, so this may be a sequencing read error. Distinct nucleotide sequences in the sample also encode this CDR3. The chain couples TRBV25-1 to TRBJ2-2, with a possible D match to TRBD1 (7 bases). CDR1 is MGHDK and CDR2 is SYGVNS in the germline V gene. The CDR3 extends over 14 amino acids. The CDR3 sequence is CASSVQGEVGELFF. The CDR3 DNA is TGTGCCAGCAGTGTTCAGGGGGAGGTCGGGGAGCTGTTCTTT.